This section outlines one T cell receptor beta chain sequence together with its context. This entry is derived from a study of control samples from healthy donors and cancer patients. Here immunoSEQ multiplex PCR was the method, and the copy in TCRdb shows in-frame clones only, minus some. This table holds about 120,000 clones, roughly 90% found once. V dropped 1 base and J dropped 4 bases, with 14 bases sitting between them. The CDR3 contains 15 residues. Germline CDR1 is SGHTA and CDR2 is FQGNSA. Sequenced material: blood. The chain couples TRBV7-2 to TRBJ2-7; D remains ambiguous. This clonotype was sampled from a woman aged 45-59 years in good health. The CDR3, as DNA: TGTGCCAGCAGCTTAGGGTCTTATGCTAGTTACGAGCAGTACTTC. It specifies CASSLGSYASYEQYF.